This record looks at one T cell receptor beta chain sequence and its context. As yet, its antigen is unknown. Healthy bone marrow donors made up the donors. At sampling all donors were nominally healthy, likely with unrecorded immune exposures. This record comes from a study of cytomegalovirus exposure and HLA in healthy donors. The overall study: Falling in the Caucasian-associated ancestry cluster were 65% to 90% of approximately 410 genotyped donors. Notes on the study in general: Reports indicated that the classifier achieved high specificity and sensitivity in diagnosing cytomegalovirus status.

The PCR was carried out with 60 Vbeta primers and 13 Jbeta primers. Clones were sequenced by immunoSEQ multiplex PCR, and TCRdb holds only the in-frame ones, with some missing. This table has some 170,000 clones, roughly 85% appearing once. Germline CDR1 and CDR2: SGHRS and YFSETQ. With 2 bases removed from V and 8 bases from J, the gap between germline ends came to 14 bases. The CDR3 loop spans 14 amino acids. The sequencing input was PBMCs. The V and J genes are TRBV5-1 and TRBJ2-1; weak D call: TRBD2 (6 bases). This TCR derives from a man aged 35 to 55 in good health and CMV-seropositive. CDR3 sequence reads: CASSLYGSVDEQFF. The DNA of the CDR3 is TGCGCCAGCAGCTTATACGGGAGTGTGGATGAGCAGTTCTTC.